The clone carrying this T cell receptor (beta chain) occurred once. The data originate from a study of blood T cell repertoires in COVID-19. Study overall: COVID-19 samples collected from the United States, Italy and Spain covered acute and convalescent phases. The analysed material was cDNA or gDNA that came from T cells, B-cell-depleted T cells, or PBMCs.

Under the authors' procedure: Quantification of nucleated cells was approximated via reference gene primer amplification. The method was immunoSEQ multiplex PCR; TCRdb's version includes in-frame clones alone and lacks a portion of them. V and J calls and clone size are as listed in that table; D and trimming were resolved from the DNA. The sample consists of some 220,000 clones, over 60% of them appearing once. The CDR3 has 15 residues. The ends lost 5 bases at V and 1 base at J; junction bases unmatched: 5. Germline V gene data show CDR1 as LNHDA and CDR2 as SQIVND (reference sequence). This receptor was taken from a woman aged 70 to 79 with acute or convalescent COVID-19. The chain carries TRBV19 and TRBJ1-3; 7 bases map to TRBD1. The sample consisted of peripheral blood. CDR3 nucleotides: TGTGCCAGTAGTTCCATACAGGGGTCTGGAAACACCATATATTTT. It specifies CASSSIQGSGNTIYF.